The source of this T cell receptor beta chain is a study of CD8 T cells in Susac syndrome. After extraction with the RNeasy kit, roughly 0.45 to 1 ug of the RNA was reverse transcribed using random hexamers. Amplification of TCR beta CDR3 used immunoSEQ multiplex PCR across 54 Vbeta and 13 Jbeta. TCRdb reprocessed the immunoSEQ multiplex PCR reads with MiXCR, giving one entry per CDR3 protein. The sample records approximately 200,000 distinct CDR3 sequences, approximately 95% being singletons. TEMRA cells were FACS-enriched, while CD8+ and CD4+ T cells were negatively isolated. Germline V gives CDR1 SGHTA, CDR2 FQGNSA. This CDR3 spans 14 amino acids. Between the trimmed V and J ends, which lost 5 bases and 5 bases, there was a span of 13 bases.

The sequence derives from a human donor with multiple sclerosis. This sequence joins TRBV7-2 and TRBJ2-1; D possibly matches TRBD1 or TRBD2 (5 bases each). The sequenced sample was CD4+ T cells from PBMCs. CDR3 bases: TGTGCCAGCAGCGTTGACAGCGGCAACAATGAGCAGTTCTTC. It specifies CASSVDSGNNEQFF. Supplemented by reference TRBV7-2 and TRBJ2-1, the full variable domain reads GAGVSQSPSNKVTEKGKDVELRCDPISGHTALYWYRQSLGQGLEFLIYFQGNSAPDKSGLPSDRFSAERTGGSVSTLTIQRTQQEDSAVYLCASSVDSGNNEQFFGPGTRLTVL.